These 7 T cell receptor beta chains originate from one sample sequenced in a study of blood T cell repertoires in COVID-19. Profiling relied on immunoSEQ multiplex PCR, and the TCRdb table lists in-frame clones only, not all of them. The table records about 200,000 clones, around 82% of them present only once. The sequenced sample was PBMCs or T cells enriched from blood (not recorded which). The receptors here all came from a man aged 35 to 55 who had recovered from COVID-19.

This clone was detected only once. The chain uses TRBV7-9 and TRBJ2-7, with D unclear. CDR1 is SEHNR and CDR2 is FQNEAQ in the germline V gene (reference sequence). V lost 2 bases to trimming and J lost 4 bases, with 6 bases between them. This CDR3 comprises 12 residues. The CDR3 DNA sequence: TGTGCCAGCAGCTTAATTCGGTACGAGCAGTACTTC. It is translated as CASSLIRYEQYF.

The chain links TRBV6-2 or TRBV6-3 to TRBJ2-5; TRBD2 agrees at 7 bases. This CDR3 has 14 residues. Germline CDR1 reads MNHEY; CDR2 reads SVGEGT. Trimming took 6 bases from V and 3 from J; bases not matched to a gene: 7. The CDR3 DNA reads TGTGCCAGCAGCAGAAGCGGGGCGAAAGAGACCCAGTACTTC. Protein sequence: CASSRSGAKETQYF.

This clone has more than one count but fewer than ten. V usage is TRBV6-5 and J usage is TRBJ1-1; the D is unclear. The germline V gene encodes CDR1 MNHEY and CDR2 SVGAGI. This CDR3 region has 12 residues. Trimming stripped 6 bases from V and 5 bases from J, with 10 bases between. The DNA of the CDR3 is TGTGCCAGCAGCGCCGACTGGACTGAAGCTTTCTTT. Protein sequence: CASSADWTEAFF.

This chain links TRBV5-1 with TRBJ2-1; 11 nucleotides align to TRBD1. Germline CDR1 reads SGHRS; CDR2 reads YFSETQ. The CDR3 has 18 residues. V lost 3 bases, J lost 9 bases, and 17 bases stayed unmatched. Here the CDR3 reads CASSSREKPGQGVTEQFF. DNA of the CDR3: TGCGCCAGCAGCTCGCGTGAAAAACCGGGACAGGGGGTAACTGAGCAGTTCTTC. Full variable domain (missing parts from reference TRBV5-1 and TRBJ2-1): KAGVTQTPRYLIKTRGQQVTLSCSPISGHRSVSWYQQTPGQGLQFLFEYFSETQRNKGNFPGRFSGRQFSNSRSEMNVSTLELGDSALYLCASSSREKPGQGVTEQFFGPGTRLTVL.

This chain connects TRBV15 to TRBJ1-2, with D unclear. This CDR3 is 14 amino acids long. V lost 0 bases and J lost 9, with 14 bases in between. CDR1 is LNHNV and CDR2 is YYDKDF in the germline V gene (reference sequence). CDR3 DNA sequence: TGTGCCACCAGCAGAGATCTGAGGCCGGGGAGCTACACCTTC. Residues: CATSRDLRPGSYTF.

The chain combines TRBV7-2 with TRBJ2-7; TRBD1 is a possible D gene (6 bases). V gave up 5 bases and J gave up 3 bases, with 14 bases separating them. The CDR3 is 14 residues long. From germline, CDR1 is SGHTA and CDR2 FQGNSA. This CDR3 reads CASSQIGQFYEQYF. The CDR3 DNA is TGTGCCAGCAGCCAGATCGGACAGTTCTACGAGCAGTACTTC.

The CDR3 protein is CASSVLQGSYNEQFF. Written as DNA, the CDR3 is TGTGCCAGCAGCGTACTACAGGGGTCCTACAATGAGCAGTTCTTC. This chain joins TRBV9 and TRBJ2-1, with 7 bases lining up with TRBD1. This CDR3 has 15 residues. Unmatched junction bases numbered 2, after V lost 1 base and J lost 1 base. Germline V gene data show CDR1 as SGDLS and CDR2 as YYNGEE. Full variable domain (rest looked up from reference TRBV9 and TRBJ2-1): DSGVTQTPKHLITATGQRVTLRCSPRSGDLSVYWYQQSLDQGLQFLIQYYNGEERAKGNILERFSAQQFPDLHSELNLSSLELGDSALYFCASSVLQGSYNEQFFGPGTRLTVL.